This is a list of T cell receptor beta chains from one sample in a study of CD8+ T cells in alopecia areata. Repertoires were generated with immunoSEQ multiplex PCR, while TCRdb's copy carries only in-frame clones and drops some. The table lists 150,000 or so clones, over 45% of them singletons. Sample: CD4+ T cells sorted from blood. The receptor source for this set is a human donor with alopecia areata. Both conserved end residues are part of each CDR3. Each record gives: V gene, D gene, J gene, clone size, CDR3 protein, CDR3 DNA. A D gene is named only where the DNA matches it firmly. Size is omitted from some rows. Given values are once, few, many or a class for expanded clones.

TRBV29-1	-	TRBJ2-7	few	CSVRIPSGEQYF	TGCAGCGTGAGAATCCCATCGGGCGAGCAGTACTTC
TRBV5-1	TRBD2	TRBJ2-3	-	CASSLGLAGGVDTQYF	TGCGCCAGCAGCTTGGGTCTAGCGGGAGGAGTAGATACGCAGTATTTT
TRBV9	-	TRBJ2-7	-	CASSAPKQGRDDEQYF	TGTGCCAGCAGCGCGCCGAAACAGGGACGAGACGACGAGCAGTACTTC
TRBV28	-	TRBJ2-2	once	CASSSREGYTGELFF	TGTGCCAGCAGCTCCAGAGAGGGGTACACCGGGGAGCTGTTTTTT
TRBV7-3	TRBD2	TRBJ2-5	few	CASSLTAGDPAQYF	TGTGCCAGCAGCTTAACAGCGGGAGACCCGGCCCAGTACTTC
TRBV5-1	-	TRBJ2-5	-	CASSLAFGPGRQETQYF	TGCGCCAGCAGCTTGGCCTTCGGTCCAGGGAGACAAGAGACCCAGTACTTC
TRBV30	TRBD2	TRBJ2-1	-	CAWRGAGGLDEQFF	TGTGCCTGGAGAGGAGCGGGAGGGTTGGATGAGCAGTTCTTC
TRBV29-1	-	TRBJ2-1	-	CSVGSYNGQFF	TGCAGCGTTGGATCCTACAATGGGCAGTTCTTC
TRBV2	-	TRBJ1-2	-	CASSPPSRVGGYTF	TGTGCCAGCAGTCCGCCCTCCAGGGTAGGCGGCTACACCTTC
TRBV4-2	-	TRBJ2-1	-	CASSQESAAYNEQFF	TGTGCCAGCAGCCAAGAATCTGCGGCGTACAATGAGCAGTTCTTC
TRBV29-1	TRBD1	TRBJ2-7	-	CSVGPGGTYEQYF	TGCAGCGTTGGTCCAGGGGGTACCTACGAGCAGTACTTC
TRBV5-1	-	TRBJ2-5	few	CASSLALQETQYF	TGCGCCAGCAGCCTAGCCCTACAAGAGACCCAGTACTTC
TRBV29-1	-	TRBJ2-7	once	CSVETDYEQYF	TGCAGCGTGGAGACAGACTACGAGCAGTACTTC
TRBV29-1	TRBD2	TRBJ2-7	-	CSVAGTSAHEQYF	TGCAGCGTTGCCGGGACTAGCGCCCACGAGCAGTACTTC